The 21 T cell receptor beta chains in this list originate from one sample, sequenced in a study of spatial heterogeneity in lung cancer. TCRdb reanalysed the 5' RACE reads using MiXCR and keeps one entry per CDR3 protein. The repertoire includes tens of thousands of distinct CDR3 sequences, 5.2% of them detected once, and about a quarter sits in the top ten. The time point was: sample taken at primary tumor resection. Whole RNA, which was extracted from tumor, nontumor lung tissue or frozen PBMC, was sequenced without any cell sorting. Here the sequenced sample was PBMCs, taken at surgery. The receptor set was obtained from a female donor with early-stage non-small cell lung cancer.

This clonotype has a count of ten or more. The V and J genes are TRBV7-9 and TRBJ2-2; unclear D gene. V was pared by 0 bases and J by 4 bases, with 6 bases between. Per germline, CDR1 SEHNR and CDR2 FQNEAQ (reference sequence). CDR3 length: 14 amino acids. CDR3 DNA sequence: TGTGCCAGCAGCTTAGCGACGCCCACCGGGGAGCTGTTTTTT. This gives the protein CASSLATPTGELFF.

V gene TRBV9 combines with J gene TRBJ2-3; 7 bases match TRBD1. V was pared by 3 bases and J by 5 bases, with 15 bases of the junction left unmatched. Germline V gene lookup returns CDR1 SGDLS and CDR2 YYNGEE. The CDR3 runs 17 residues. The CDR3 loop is CASSGADRRTLVDTQYF. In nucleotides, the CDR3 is TGTGCCAGCAGCGGCGCGGACAGGAGGACTTTGGTAGATACGCAGTATTTT. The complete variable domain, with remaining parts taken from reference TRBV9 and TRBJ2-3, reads DSGVTQTPKHLITATGQRVTLRCSPRSGDLSVYWYQQSLDQGLQFLIQYYNGEERAKGNILERFSAQQFPDLHSELNLSSLELGDSALYFCASSGADRRTLVDTQYFGPGTRLTVL.

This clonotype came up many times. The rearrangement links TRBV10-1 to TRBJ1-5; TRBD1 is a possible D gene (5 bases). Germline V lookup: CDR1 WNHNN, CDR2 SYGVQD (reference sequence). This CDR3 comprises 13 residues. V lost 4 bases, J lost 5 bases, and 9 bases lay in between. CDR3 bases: TGCGCCAGCAGTGCAAGAGGGGATCAGCCCCAGCATTTT. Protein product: CASSARGDQPQHF.

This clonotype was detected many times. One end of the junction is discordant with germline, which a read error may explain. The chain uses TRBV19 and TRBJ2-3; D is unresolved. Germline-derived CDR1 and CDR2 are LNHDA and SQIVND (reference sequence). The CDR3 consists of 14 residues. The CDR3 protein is CATSVSGATDTQYF. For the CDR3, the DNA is TGTGCCACTAGTGTGTCGGGTGCCACAGATACGCAGTATTTT.

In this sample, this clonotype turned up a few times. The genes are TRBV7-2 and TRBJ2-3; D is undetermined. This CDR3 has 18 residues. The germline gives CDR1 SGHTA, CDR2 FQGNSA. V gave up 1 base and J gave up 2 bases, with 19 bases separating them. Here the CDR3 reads CASSLGAGALPYTDTQYF. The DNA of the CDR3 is TGTGCCAGCAGCTTAGGAGCCGGAGCTCTTCCTTACACAGATACGCAGTATTTT.

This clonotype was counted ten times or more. CDR3 nucleotide sequence: TGCAGTGCTAGAGATCAGAGGACAGGGTGGGCGGAAAAACTGTTTTTT. Amino acids: CSARDQRTGWAEKLFF. The rearrangement links TRBV20-1 to TRBJ1-4; 8 bases agree with TRBD1. After removal of 0 bases from V and 8 bases from J, the junction contained 11 bases not matched to a gene. From germline, CDR1 is DFQATT and CDR2 SNEGSKA (reference sequence). This CDR3 is 16 amino acids long.

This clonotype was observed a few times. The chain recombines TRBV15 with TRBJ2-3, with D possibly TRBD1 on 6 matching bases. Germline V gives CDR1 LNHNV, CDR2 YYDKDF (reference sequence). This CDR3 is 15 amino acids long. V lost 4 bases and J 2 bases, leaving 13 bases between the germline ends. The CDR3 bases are TGTGCCACCAGCATAGGCAGGGGCCCCACAGATACGCAGTATTTT. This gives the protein CATSIGRGPTDTQYF.

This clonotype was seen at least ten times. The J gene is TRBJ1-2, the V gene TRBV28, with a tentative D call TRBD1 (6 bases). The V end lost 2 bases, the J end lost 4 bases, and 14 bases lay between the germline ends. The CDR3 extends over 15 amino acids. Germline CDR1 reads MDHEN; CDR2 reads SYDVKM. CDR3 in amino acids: CASSLARGGSYGYTF. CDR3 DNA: TGTGCCAGCAGTTTAGCCAGGGGCGGTTCCTATGGCTACACCTTC.

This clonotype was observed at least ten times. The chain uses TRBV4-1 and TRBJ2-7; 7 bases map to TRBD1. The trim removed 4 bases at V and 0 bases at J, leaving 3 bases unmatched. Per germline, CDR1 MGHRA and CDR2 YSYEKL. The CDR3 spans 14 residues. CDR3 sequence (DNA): TGCGCCAGCAGCCCCGGGGACAGCTCCTACGAGCAGTACTTC. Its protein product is CASSPGDSSYEQYF.

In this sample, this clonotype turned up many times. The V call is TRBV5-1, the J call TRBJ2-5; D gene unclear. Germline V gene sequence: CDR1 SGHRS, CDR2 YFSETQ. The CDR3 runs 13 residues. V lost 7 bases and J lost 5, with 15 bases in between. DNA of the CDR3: TGCGCCAGCTCGACACCGAACGGGGAGACCCAGTACTTC. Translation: CASSTPNGETQYF.

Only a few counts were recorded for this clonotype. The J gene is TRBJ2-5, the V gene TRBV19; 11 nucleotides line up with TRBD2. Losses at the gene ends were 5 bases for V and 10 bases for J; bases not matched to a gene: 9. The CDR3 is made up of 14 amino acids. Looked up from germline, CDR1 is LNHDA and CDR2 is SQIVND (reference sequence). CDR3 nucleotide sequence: TGTGCCAGTAGTGCCGGGACTAGCGGCCCGGTCCAGTACTTC. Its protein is CASSAGTSGPVQYF.

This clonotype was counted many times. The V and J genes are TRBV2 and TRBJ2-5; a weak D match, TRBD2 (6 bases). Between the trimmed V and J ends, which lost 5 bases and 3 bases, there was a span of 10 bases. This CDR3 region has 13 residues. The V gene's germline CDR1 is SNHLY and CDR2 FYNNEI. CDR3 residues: CASSPPGEETQYF. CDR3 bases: TGTGCCAGCAGTCCCCCGGGGGAAGAGACCCAGTACTTC.

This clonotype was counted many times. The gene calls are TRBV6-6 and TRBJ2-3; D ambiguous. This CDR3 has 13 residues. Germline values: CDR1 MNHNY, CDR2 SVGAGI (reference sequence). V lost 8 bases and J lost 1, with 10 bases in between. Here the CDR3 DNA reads TGTGCCAGCGTCGGGCTCGGCACAGATACGCAGTATTTT. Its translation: CASVGLGTDTQYF.

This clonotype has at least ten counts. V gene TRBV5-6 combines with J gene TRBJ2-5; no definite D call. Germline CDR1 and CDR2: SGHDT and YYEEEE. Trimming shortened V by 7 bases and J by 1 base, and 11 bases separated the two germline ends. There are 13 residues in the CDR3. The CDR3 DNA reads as TGTGCCAGCGCGGACGGAATCCAAGAGACCCAGTACTTC. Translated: CASADGIQETQYF.

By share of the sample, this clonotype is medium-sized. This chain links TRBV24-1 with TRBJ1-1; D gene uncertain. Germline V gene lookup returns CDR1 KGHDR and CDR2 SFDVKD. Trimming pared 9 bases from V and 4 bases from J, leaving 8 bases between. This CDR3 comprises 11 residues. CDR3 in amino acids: CATRAGTEAFF. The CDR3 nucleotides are TGTGCCACCCGGGCTGGCACTGAAGCTTTCTTT.

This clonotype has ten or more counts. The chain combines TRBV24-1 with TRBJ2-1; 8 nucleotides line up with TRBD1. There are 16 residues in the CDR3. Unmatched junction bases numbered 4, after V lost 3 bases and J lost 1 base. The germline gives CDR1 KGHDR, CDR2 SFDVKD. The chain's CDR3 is CATSDTGGRSYNEQFF. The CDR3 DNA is TGTGCCACCAGTGATACAGGGGGAAGGTCCTACAATGAGCAGTTCTTC.

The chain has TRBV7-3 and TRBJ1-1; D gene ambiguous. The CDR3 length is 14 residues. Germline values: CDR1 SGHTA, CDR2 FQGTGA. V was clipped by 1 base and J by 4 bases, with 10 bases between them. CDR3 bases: TGTGCCAGCAGCTTAAAGGCGGGAAGCACTGAAGCTTTCTTT. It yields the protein CASSLKAGSTEAFF.

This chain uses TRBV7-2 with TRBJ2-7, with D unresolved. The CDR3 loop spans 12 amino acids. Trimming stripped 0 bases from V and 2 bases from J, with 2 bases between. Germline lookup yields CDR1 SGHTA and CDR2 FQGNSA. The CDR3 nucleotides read TGTGCCAGCAGCTTAGCAACCTACGAGCAGTACTTC. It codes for CASSLATYEQYF.

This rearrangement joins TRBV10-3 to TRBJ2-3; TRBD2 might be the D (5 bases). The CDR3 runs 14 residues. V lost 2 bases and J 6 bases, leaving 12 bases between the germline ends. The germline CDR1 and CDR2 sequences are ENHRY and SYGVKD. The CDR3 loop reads CAISERRERDTQYF. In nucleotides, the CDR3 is TGTGCCATCAGTGAGCGAAGGGAGAGGGATACGCAGTATTTT.

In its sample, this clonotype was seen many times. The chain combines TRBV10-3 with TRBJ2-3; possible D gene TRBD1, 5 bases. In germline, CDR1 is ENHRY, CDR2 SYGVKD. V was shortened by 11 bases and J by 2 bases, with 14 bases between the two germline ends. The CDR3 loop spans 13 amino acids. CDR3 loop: CAAKQAPTDTQYF. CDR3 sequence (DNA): TGTGCCGCGAAACAGGCCCCCACAGATACGCAGTATTTT.

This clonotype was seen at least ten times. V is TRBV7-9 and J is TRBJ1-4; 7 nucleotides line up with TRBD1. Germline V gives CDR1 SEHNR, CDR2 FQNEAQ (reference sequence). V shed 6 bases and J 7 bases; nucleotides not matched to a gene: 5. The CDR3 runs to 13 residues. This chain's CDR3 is CASRGDSGEKLFF. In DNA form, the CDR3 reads TGTGCCAGCAGGGGGGACAGCGGTGAAAAACTGTTTTTT.